This paragraph reports one T cell receptor beta chain. The antigen remains undetermined. V shed 4 bases and J shed 7 bases, with 12 bases lying between them. The CDR3 consists of 14 residues. Germline V gene sequence: CDR1 SGHRS, CDR2 YFSETQ. The data were taken from a study of T cell responses to AZD1222 COVID-19 vaccine. Overall study results and limits: None of the repertoires were sampled until the peak T cell response had passed. Possibly, clonal diversity was underestimated; donors were largely white British and included more females.

Clones were read by immunoSEQ multiplex PCR, and TCRdb kept only the in-frame ones, dropping some. The sample consists of some 130,000 clones, 89% of them appearing once. This TCR came from an adult in good health. This specimen consisted of peripheral blood, obtained on day 0 of AZD1222 vaccination. The V and J genes are TRBV5-1 and TRBJ1-6; maybe TRBD1 (6 bases). Here the CDR3 DNA reads TGCGCCAGCAGCCTAGAGGGGGGCAATTCACCCCTCCACTTT. Encoded protein: CASSLEGGNSPLHF.